These T cell receptor beta chains were read from a single sample in a study of response to subunit inactivated influenza vaccine. Using its own MiXCR run on the RT-PCR reads, TCRdb lists one record per CDR3 protein. The repertoire holds 500,000 to 550,000 distinct CDR3 sequences, with around 7.9% as singletons. Material: PBMCs from blood, obtained less than 30 months after vaccination. These receptors all stem from a man in his fifties or sixties who received an inactivated influenza vaccine. CDR3s include the opening cysteine and the closing phenylalanine or tryptophan. The order of the fields is V gene, D gene, J gene, clone size, CDR3 DNA, CDR3 protein. D genes are given only for firm matches. Only part of the rows carry a size: once, few, many, or a class if the clone is expanded.

TRBV5-6,.,TRBJ2-1,many,TGTGCCAGCAGCTTGGGGGTGGGGGAGCAGTTCTTC,CASSLGVGEQFF
TRBV7-2,.,TRBJ2-3,.,TGTGCCAGCAGGATAGGCCCAGATACGCAGTATTTT,CASRIGPDTQYF
TRBV12-3/TRBV12-4,.,TRBJ2-7,many,TGTGCCAGCAGTTTAGCGGCGACACAGGGCTACGAGCAGTACTTC,CASSLAATQGYEQYF
TRBV5-1,.,TRBJ2-1,.,TGCGCCAGCAGCTTGGAACCGGTGGGGACCAGTGAGCAGTTCTTC,CASSLEPVGTSEQFF
TRBV2,TRBD2,TRBJ2-5,few,TGTGCCATTTCCGGGACTACAGAAGAGACCCAGTACTTC,CAISGTTEETQYF
TRBV24-1,TRBD1,TRBJ2-2,few,TGTGCCACCAGTGATCGGACAGGGAACACCGGGGAGCTGTTTTTT,CATSDRTGNTGELFF
TRBV10-3,.,TRBJ1-2,few,TGTGCCACCCGGCCAGGATCCTATGGCTACACCTTC,CATRPGSYGYTF
TRBV12-3/TRBV12-4,.,TRBJ2-5,few,TGTGCCAGCAGTTTAGCAGGAGCGGAAGAGACCCAGTACTTC,CASSLAGAEETQYF
TRBV5-1,.,TRBJ2-5,.,TGCGCCAGCAGCTCTCCGGGACTTGGGTACCAAGAGACCCAGTACTTC,CASSSPGLGYQETQYF
TRBV10-3,.,TRBJ2-5,few,TGTGCCATCAGTGAACGTGATGGTGCTCTCCAAGAGACCCAGTACTTC,CAISERDGALQETQYF
TRBV5-1,.,TRBJ2-5,many,TGCGCCAGCAGCTGGCATACGGAAGAGACCCAGTACTTC,CASSWHTEETQYF
TRBV5-8,TRBD2,TRBJ2-5,.,TGTGCCAGCAGCTTTAGCGGGGCCGAGACCCAGTACTTC,CASSFSGAETQYF
TRBV5-6,TRBD2,TRBJ2-2,few,TGTGCCAGCAGCTCCGGAGGGAGGGTCACCGGGGAGCTGTTTTTT,CASSSGGRVTGELFF
TRBV12-3/TRBV12-4,.,TRBJ1-4,few,TGTGCCAGCAGTTTGGGCGGGACGGCGGGCGAAAAACTGTTTTTT,CASSLGGTAGEKLFF
TRBV7-2,.,TRBJ2-5,few,TGTGCCAGCAGCTGGGCCAAAAGAGAGACCCAGTACTTC,CASSWAKRETQYF
TRBV10-3,TRBD1,TRBJ2-1,many,TGTGCCATCAGTGGACAGGGGAATAATTACAATGAGCAGTTCTTC,CAISGQGNNYNEQFF
TRBV29-1,.,TRBJ2-7,few,TGCAGCGCCCGGCTGCTGGACGAGCAGTACTTC,CSARLLDEQYF
TRBV29-1,.,TRBJ2-1,few,TGCAGCGTTACTGGACAGGGAGGGGTGAATGAGCAGTTCTTC,CSVTGQGGVNEQFF
TRBV20-1,TRBD2,TRBJ2-1,many,TGCAGTGCTACCCCGGGACTAGCGGGATATGGTGAGCAGTTCTTC,CSATPGLAGYGEQFF
TRBV11-2,.,TRBJ2-7,.,TGTGCCAGCAGCTTCCGGGGACAAGGTATTAGGCGATCCTCAGCCCTCTACGAGCAGTACTTC,CASSFRGQGIRRSSALYEQYF
TRBV20-1,TRBD1,TRBJ2-5,.,TGCAGTGCTAGAGATACCTTTGACAGGGGAGAGACCCAGTACTTC,CSARDTFDRGETQYF
TRBV7-9,TRBD2,TRBJ2-1,many,TGTGCCAGCAGCTCCCTCCAGCGGGAGGGAGGAAATGAGCAGTTCTTC,CASSSLQREGGNEQFF
TRBV20-1,.,TRBJ1-5,.,TGCAGTGCTGGAGGGACCCAACCCAATCAGCCCCAGCATTTT,CSAGGTQPNQPQHF
TRBV7-2,.,TRBJ2-7,.,TGTGCCAGCAGCCCAACCCGGGACGGGACGAGGGAGCAGTACTTC,CASSPTRDGTREQYF
TRBV20-1,TRBD2,TRBJ2-4,.,TGCAGTGCTTCACGGGGGGGCCCCAAAAACATTCAGTACTTC,CSASRGGPKNIQYF
TRBV6-1,TRBD1,TRBJ2-1,many,TGTGCCAGCAGCCGGAGGACAGGGTCCCTCTACAATGAGCAGTTCTTC,CASSRRTGSLYNEQFF
TRBV29-1,TRBD2,TRBJ2-5,many,TGCAGCGTTGAAGTACTAGCGGGAGAGACCCAGTACTTC,CSVEVLAGETQYF
TRBV20-1,.,TRBJ2-7,few,TGCAGTGCTAACCCTGGGGGGAGAGGGACCTACGAGCAGTACTTC,CSANPGGRGTYEQYF
TRBV24-1,.,TRBJ2-2,few,TGTGCCACCAGTGACCGCCCCCGGACCGGGGAGCTGTTTTTT,CATSDRPRTGELFF
TRBV12-3/TRBV12-4,.,TRBJ1-2,many,TGTGCCAGCAGTTTGCGGCGGGGCTATGGCTACACCTTC,CASSLRRGYGYTF
TRBV6-1,TRBD2,TRBJ2-7,few,TGTGCCAGCAGTGGGACTAGCGTCTCCTACGAGCAGTACTTC,CASSGTSVSYEQYF